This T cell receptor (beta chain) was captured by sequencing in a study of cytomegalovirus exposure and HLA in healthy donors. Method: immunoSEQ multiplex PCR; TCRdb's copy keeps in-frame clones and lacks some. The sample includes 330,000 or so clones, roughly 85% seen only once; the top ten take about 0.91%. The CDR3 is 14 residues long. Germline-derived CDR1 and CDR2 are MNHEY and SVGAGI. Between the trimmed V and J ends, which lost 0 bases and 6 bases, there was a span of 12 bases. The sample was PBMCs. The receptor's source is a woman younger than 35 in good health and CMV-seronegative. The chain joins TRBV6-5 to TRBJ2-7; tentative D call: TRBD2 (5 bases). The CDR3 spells CASSYSTGVAEQYF. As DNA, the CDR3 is TGTGCCAGCAGTTACTCGACCGGGGTCGCCGAGCAGTACTTC.